This is a list of T cell receptor beta chains from one sample in a study of preoperative IRX-2 immunotherapy in early breast cancer. Generated by immunoSEQ multiplex PCR, the TCRdb table keeps only in-frame clones and is missing some. The table includes approximately 28,000 clones, 75% detected once. The source material was lymph node tissue, sampled after IRX-2 immunotherapy. All receptors derive from a human donor with breast cancer. Both conserved end residues are part of each CDR3. The D gene is left open where the match is weak. For some rows the clone size is stated as once, few or many, or as a class when expanded; others skip it.

>TRBJ2-7|15|few|TRBD1|TRBV6-8
TGTGCCAGCAGTGGGGGGACAGGAGTCCTCTACGAGCAGTACTTC
CASSGGTGVLYEQYF
>TRBJ1-2|16|-|-|TRBV18
TGTGCCAGCTCGGGGACGCTGGGCGGATCCAACTATGGCTACACCTTC
CASSGTLGGSNYGYTF
>TRBJ2-3|14|-|-|TRBV19
TGTGCCAGTAGTATCGTCACCGGTAGCGATACGCAGTATTTT
CASSIVTGSDTQYF
>TRBJ2-7|15|-|TRBD2|TRBV19
TGTGCCACCAGTAGCGGGGGAGTAAACTCCTACGAGCAGTACTTC
CATSSGGVNSYEQYF
>TRBJ2-2|13|once|-|TRBV6-8
TGTGCCAGCAGTTTAGTGAACACCGGGGAGCTGTTTTTT
CASSLVNTGELFF
>TRBJ1-2|17|-|TRBD1|TRBV6-8
TGTGCCAGCAGCTTACTGCCCGGGGACAGCCGGTGGGACGGCTACACCTTC
CASSLLPGDSRWDGYTF
>TRBJ2-5|16|-|-|TRBV11-3
TGTGCCAGCAGCTTGGACAGGCTGGAGGGACAAGAGACCCAGTACTTC
CASSLDRLEGQETQYF
>TRBJ2-5|15|-|TRBD2|TRBV10-2
TGCGCCAGCAGATCACTAGCGGGAGGGAAAGAGATCCAGTACTTC
CASRSLAGGKEIQYF
>TRBJ2-2|15|few|-|TRBV11-3
TGTGCCAGCAGCCTAACGGGGGCGACCACCGGGGAGCTGTTTTTT
CASSLTGATTGELFF
>TRBJ2-1|14|few|TRBD2|TRBV6-8
TGTGCCAGCAGTTACGGGACTAGCGGAATGAAGCAGTTCTTC
CASSYGTSGMKQFF
>TRBJ1-1|15|-|-|TRBV7-6
TGTGCCAGCAGCTTAGGTCAGGTTAAGAACACTGAAGCTTTCTTT
CASSLGQVKNTEAFF
>TRBJ2-5|14|once|TRBD1|TRBV19
TGTGCCAGTAGTACCTCAGGGGGTGGGGAGACCCAGTACTTC
CASSTSGGGETQYF
>TRBJ2-1|15|-|-|TRBV18
TGTGCCAGCTCACCGCTCGGTAAATCCTACAATGAGCAGTTCTTC
CASSPLGKSYNEQFF
>TRBJ1-2|15|-|-|TRBV7-1
TGTGCCAGCAGCTTGACAGTCAACCTTAACTATGGCTACACCTTC
CASSLTVNLNYGYTF
>TRBJ2-7|14|few|-|TRBV11-3
TGTGCCAGCAGCTTGGATGGGAGCACCTACGAGCAGTACTTC
CASSLDGSTYEQYF
>TRBJ2-1|14|once|-|TRBV11-3
TGTGCCAGCAGCTTAGAAGTCACCTACAATGAGCAGTTCTTC
CASSLEVTYNEQFF
>TRBJ1-1|12|-|TRBD1|TRBV6-8
TGTGCCAGCAGTTTCAGGGGGACTGAAGCTTTCTTT
CASSFRGTEAFF
>TRBJ2-5|11|-|-|TRBV30
TGTGCCTGGGGGGTCCGTGAGACCCAGTACTTC
CAWGVRETQYF
>TRBJ2-1|15|few|-|TRBV11-3
TGTGCCAGCAGCTTGGATCCAAGCTCCTACAATGAGCAGTTCTTC
CASSLDPSSYNEQFF
>TRBJ2-1|16|-|-|TRBV7-6
TGTGCCAGCAGCTCTGGCCCGTCGGGAGTCTACAATGAGCAGTTCTTC
CASSSGPSGVYNEQFF
>TRBJ2-5|15|-|TRBD1|TRBV28
TGTGCCAGCAGTTCTAGACAGGGGTACCAAGAGACCCAGTACTTC
CASSSRQGYQETQYF
>TRBJ1-5|15|-|-|TRBV19
TGTGCCAGTAGTATAGATAGAGGGTACAATCAGCCCCAGCATTTT
CASSIDRGYNQPQHF
>TRBJ2-2|17|-|TRBD2|TRBV19
TGTGCCAGTTTGGGACTAGCGGGAACCGGGGGCACCGGGGAGCTGTTTTTT
CASLGLAGTGGTGELFF
>TRBJ2-7|14|-|-|TRBV9
TGTGCCAGCAGCGTAACCAGTTTGACCTACGAGCAGTACTTC
CASSVTSLTYEQYF
>TRBJ2-7|14|-|TRBD2|TRBV11-3
TGTGCCAGCAGCTTAGATAAAGGGACTAGCCTCCAGTACTTC
CASSLDKGTSLQYF
>TRBJ2-7|14|-|TRBD1|TRBV7-6
TGTGCCAGCAGCCGAGACGGACAGGCTTACGAGCAGTACTTC
CASSRDGQAYEQYF
>TRBJ2-7|14|-|-|TRBV6-8
TGTGCCAGCAGTGCGGAAGCTAACTCCTACGAGCAGTACTTC
CASSAEANSYEQYF
>TRBJ2-7|14|-|-|TRBV11-3
TGTGCCAGCAGCTCCCGTCTAGTTAGCCACGAGCAGTACTTC
CASSSRLVSHEQYF
>TRBJ2-7|13|-|TRBD2|TRBV29-1
TGCAGCGTCCTACTAGCGAGTTCCTACGAGCAGTACTTC
CSVLLASSYEQYF
>TRBJ2-3|16|-|TRBD2|TRBV6-4
TGTGCCAGCAGTCGCCTGACTAGCGGGAGAACAGATACGCAGTATTTT
CASSRLTSGRTDTQYF
>TRBJ1-5|15|-|TRBD1|TRBV6-8
TGTGCCAGCAGCCGCGGGACAGGGGGAGGGCAGCCCCAGCATTTT
CASSRGTGGGQPQHF
>TRBJ2-7|15|-|-|TRBV18
TGTGCCAGCTCACCACCTGGGTGGGAGGACTACGAGCAGTACTTC
CASSPPGWEDYEQYF
>TRBJ2-7|14|-|-|TRBV6-7
TGTGCCAGCTGGTCGGTTCTCAGCTCCTACGAGCAGTACTTC
CASWSVLSSYEQYF
>TRBJ1-2|16|-|TRBD1|TRBV28
TGTGCCAGCAGTAGATCCGGGACAGGGGCCTCATATGGCTACACCTTC
CASSRSGTGASYGYTF
>TRBJ1-3|14|few|-|TRBV6-8
TGTGCCAGCGGGGGAGGGGTGGCTGGAAACACCATATATTTT
CASGGGVAGNTIYF
>TRBJ1-1|14|-|TRBD1|TRBV28
TGTGCCAGCAGTGAAACAGGGGTAAACACTGAAGCTTTCTTT
CASSETGVNTEAFF
>TRBJ2-1|16|-|TRBD1|TRBV28
TGTGCCAGCAGTCTATATGGGGACAGGGGGAGTAATGAGCAGTTCTTC
CASSLYGDRGSNEQFF
>TRBJ2-2|16|-|-|TRBV5-1
TGCGCCAGCAGCTTGGAAAAGGTACCAAACACCGGGGAGCTGTTTTTT
CASSLEKVPNTGELFF
>TRBJ2-1|14|-|TRBD2|TRBV19
TGTGCCAGTAAACTACTAGCGGGAGACCGAGAGCAGTTCTTC
CASKLLAGDREQFF
>TRBJ1-1|14|-|-|TRBV5-1
TGCGCCAGCAGCTTGCAGGATATGAACACTGAAGCTTTCTTT
CASSLQDMNTEAFF
>TRBJ1-2|13|-|-|TRBV28
TGTGCCAGCAGCCGTAGCGTTTACTATGGCTACACCTTC
CASSRSVYYGYTF
>TRBJ2-1|15|few|-|TRBV6-8
TGTGCCAGCAGTTACTCGAGTGGAAAAAAGGGCGAGCAGTTCTTC
CASSYSSGKKGEQFF
>TRBJ2-3|18|-|-|TRBV7-7
TGTGCCAGCAGCCCGGCCGTGGGATCGAGTACTAGCACAGATACGCAGTATTTT
CASSPAVGSSTSTDTQYF
>TRBJ2-3|15|-|-|TRBV5-1
TGCGCCAGCAGCGGGACTGGGTCTAGCACAGATACGCAGTATTTT
CASSGTGSSTDTQYF
>TRBJ2-7|16|-|TRBD1|TRBV7-7
TGTGCCAGCAGCGGACTGCGCGGACAGGGGAAAGGCGAGCAGTACTTC
CASSGLRGQGKGEQYF
>TRBJ2-6|14|-|-|TRBV6-8
TGTGCCAGCAGACAGGGAAGTGGGGCCAACGTCCTGACTTTC
CASRQGSGANVLTF
>TRBJ1-4|14|once|-|TRBV7-8
TGTGCCAGCAGCCCCGCAGGGGCTAAGGAAAAACTGTTTTTT
CASSPAGAKEKLFF
>TRBJ1-5|15|-|TRBD1|TRBV28
TGTGCCAGCAGTTTAGCGGACAGGGTGAATCAGCCCCAGCATTTT
CASSLADRVNQPQHF
>TRBJ2-5|14|few|-|TRBV6-8
TGTGCCAGCAGTACCTCGACAGGATTGGAGACCCAGTACTTC
CASSTSTGLETQYF
>TRBJ2-1|12|-|-|TRBV29-1
TGCAGCGTTGGGGGGACCAGAAATGAGCAGTTCTTC
CSVGGTRNEQFF
>TRBJ2-3|17|-|-|TRBV28
TGTGCCAGCAGTTCGCTAAACAAGGGGCTAAGGACAGATACGCAGTATTTT
CASSSLNKGLRTDTQYF
>TRBJ2-3|15|-|-|TRBV22-1
TGTGCCAGCCTACTACTAGCGGGAGGTGCGGATACGCAGTATTTT
CASLLLAGGADTQYF